These T cell receptor beta chains were read from a single sample in a study of blood T cell repertoires in COVID-19. This table comes from immunoSEQ multiplex PCR, and its TCRdb copy is limited to in-frame clones, with some not included. The data contain some 130,000 clones, approximately 84% of them singletons. The sample was peripheral blood. Receptor source: an elderly woman with acute or convalescent COVID-19. Each CDR3 is given with its conserved first and last residue. The D gene is left open where the match is weak. Size is omitted from some rows. Given values are once, few, many or a class for expanded clones.

J | V | D | length | size | CDR3 | DNA
TRBJ2-5 | TRBV7-2 | TRBD2 | 14 | NA | CASTPGLGLWTQYF | TGTGCCAGCACCCCGGGACTAGGGCTGTGGACCCAGTACTTC
TRBJ2-5 | TRBV2 | NA | 14 | NA | CASKTGWLRETQYF | TGTGCCAGCAAAACAGGGTGGTTGAGAGAGACCCAGTACTTC
TRBJ2-7 | TRBV5-1 | NA | 15 | NA | CASSLGLAGTYEQYF | TGCGCCAGCAGCTTGGGGCTGGCAGGGACCTACGAGCAGTACTTC
TRBJ2-1 | TRBV30 | NA | 15 | NA | CAWSRGAGGWNEQFF | TGTGCCTGGAGTCGGGGGGCAGGGGGCTGGAATGAGCAGTTCTTC
TRBJ2-5 | TRBV11-2 | TRBD1 | 15 | NA | CASSNRDRFQETQYF | TGTGCCAGCAGCAACCGGGACAGGTTCCAAGAGACCCAGTACTTC
TRBJ2-3 | TRBV3-1/TRBV3-2 | NA | 15 | NA | CASSQAERSTDTQYF | TGTGCCAGCAGCCAAGCCGAGCGGAGCACAGATACGCAGTATTTT
TRBJ2-5 | TRBV5-4 | NA | 14 | NA | CASSDRRGQETQYF | TGTGCCAGCAGCGACCGCAGGGGTCAAGAGACCCAGTACTTC
TRBJ1-1 | TRBV7-2 | NA | 15 | NA | CASRPDRNLNTEAFF | TGTGCCAGCAGACCCGACAGGAATTTGAACACTGAAGCTTTCTTT
TRBJ2-1 | TRBV7-9 | TRBD2 | 18 | NA | CASSLGLAGEPSYNEQFF | TGTGCCAGCAGCTTGGGACTAGCGGGAGAGCCCTCCTACAATGAGCAGTTCTTC
TRBJ1-2 | TRBV4-1 | NA | 15 | NA | CASSLSQDTHYGYTF | TGCGCCAGCAGCCTTTCCCAGGACACTCACTATGGCTACACCTTC
TRBJ1-5 | TRBV19 | TRBD1 | 15 | NA | CASSIGTGGRQPQHF | TGTGCCAGTAGTATTGGGACAGGGGGCCGTCAGCCCCAGCATTTT
TRBJ1-6 | TRBV9 | NA | 16 | NA | CASSVDAGQYNSPLHF | TGTGCCAGCAGCGTAGATGCGGGGCAGTATAATTCACCCCTCCACTTT
TRBJ2-7 | TRBV3-1/TRBV3-2 | NA | 14 | NA | CASSPIRGSYEQYF | TGTGCCAGCAGCCCCATTAGGGGGTCTTACGAGCAGTACTTC
TRBJ2-7 | TRBV3-1/TRBV3-2 | NA | 12 | once | CASNQDTYEQYF | TGTGCCAGCAACCAAGATACCTACGAGCAGTACTTC
TRBJ2-6 | TRBV18 | TRBD2 | 16 | NA | CASSLIGGSGANVLTF | TGTGCCAGCTCCCTCATCGGGGGGTCTGGGGCCAACGTCCTGACTTTC
TRBJ1-5 | TRBV10-2 | NA | 14 | NA | CASKDSHSNQPQHF | TGCGCCAGCAAGGACAGCCATAGCAATCAGCCCCAGCATTTT
TRBJ1-4 | TRBV7-6 | TRBD1 | 15 | NA | CASSLVGAGGEKLFF | TGTGCCAGCAGCTTAGTTGGGGCAGGGGGAGAAAAACTGTTTTTT
TRBJ2-4 | TRBV19 | TRBD1 | 13 | NA | CASSTTGQGIQYF | TGTGCCAGTAGTACTACCGGACAGGGGATTCAGTACTTC
TRBJ1-5 | TRBV19 | NA | 16 | NA | CASRTDKVQGHQPQHF | TGTGCCAGTAGAACAGACAAGGTACAGGGACATCAGCCCCAGCATTTT
TRBJ2-7 | TRBV2 | TRBD1 | 14 | NA | CASSAGTGRREQYF | TGTGCCAGCAGTGCCGGGACAGGAAGACGCGAGCAGTACTTC
TRBJ2-1 | TRBV20-1 | NA | 11 | NA | CSPEKNNEQFF | TGCAGTCCTGAGAAAAACAATGAGCAGTTCTTC
TRBJ1-4 | TRBV6-5 | NA | 15 | NA | CASSYSTRSNEKLFF | TGTGCCAGCAGTTACTCGACCAGGTCGAATGAAAAACTGTTTTTT
TRBJ2-1 | TRBV9 | TRBD2 | 14 | few | CASSVGRTSGEQFF | TGTGCCAGCAGCGTAGGAAGGACTAGCGGGGAGCAGTTCTTC
TRBJ1-6 | TRBV11-2 | NA | 13 | NA | CATGPAGETPLHF | TGTGCCACCGGACCCGCCGGGGAGACACCCCTCCACTTT
TRBJ1-6 | TRBV7-2 | NA | 17 | NA | CASSRYRARQSNSPLHF | TGTGCCAGCAGCCGGTACCGAGCCCGACAGTCTAATTCACCCCTCCACTTT
TRBJ2-1 | TRBV3-1/TRBV3-2 | NA | 12 | NA | CASSHPHNEQFF | TGTGCCAGCAGCCATCCTCACAATGAGCAGTTCTTC
TRBJ1-4 | TRBV10-3 | NA | 11 | NA | CAIRRNEKLFF | TGTGCCATCAGGCGTAATGAAAAACTGTTTTTT
TRBJ1-2 | TRBV6-6 | NA | 15 | NA | CASSPGAGQIYGYTF | TGTGCCAGCAGTCCAGGGGCAGGGCAGATCTATGGCTACACCTTC
TRBJ1-1 | TRBV19 | NA | 15 | NA | CASSMGRTANTEAFF | TGTGCCAGTAGTATGGGGAGGACTGCGAACACTGAAGCTTTCTTT
TRBJ2-1 | TRBV5-1 | NA | 12 | NA | CASSPPGNEQFF | TGCGCCAGCAGCCCACCGGGGAATGAGCAGTTCTTC
TRBJ2-1 | TRBV5-4 | NA | 13 | NA | CASTLTGSNEQFF | TGTGCCAGCACCTTAACAGGGAGCAATGAGCAGTTCTTC
TRBJ1-2 | TRBV10-3 | TRBD1 | 13 | NA | CAITDRGNYGYTF | TGTGCCATCACGGACAGGGGAAATTATGGCTACACCTTC
TRBJ1-3 | TRBV5-4 | TRBD1 | 16 | NA | CASSWGLTGVENTIYF | TGTGCCAGCAGTTGGGGCCTGACAGGGGTTGAAAACACCATATATTTT
TRBJ1-1 | TRBV3-1/TRBV3-2 | NA | 14 | NA | CASSHISRNTEAFF | TGTGCCAGCAGCCACATCTCCAGGAACACTGAAGCTTTCTTT
TRBJ2-3 | TRBV7-2 | NA | 15 | NA | CASSLVALVADTQYF | TGTGCCAGCAGCTTAGTAGCGCTCGTAGCAGATACGCAGTATTTT
TRBJ2-7 | TRBV19 | NA | 14 | NA | CASSRSTSSYEQYF | TGTGCCAGTAGTAGGTCCACGAGCTCCTACGAGCAGTACTTC
TRBJ2-1 | TRBV5-1 | TRBD2 | 16 | NA | CASHLSGGASYNEQFF | TGCGCCAGCCATCTTAGCGGGGGGGCATCCTACAATGAGCAGTTCTTC
TRBJ2-7 | TRBV4-1 | NA | 13 | NA | CASSQDRSYEQYF | TGCGCCAGCAGCCAAGACAGATCCTACGAGCAGTACTTC
TRBJ1-5 | TRBV7-8 | TRBD1 | 16 | once | CASSSGQDYSNQPQHF | TGTGCCAGCAGCTCCGGACAGGATTATAGCAATCAGCCCCAGCATTTT
TRBJ2-5 | TRBV3-1/TRBV3-2 | TRBD2 | 13 | NA | CASTGGSGETQYF | TGTGCCAGCACGGGGGGTTCTGGAGAGACCCAGTACTTC
TRBJ1-2 | TRBV6-5 | TRBD1 | 14 | few | CASRQNRGTYGYTF | TGTGCCAGCAGACAGAACAGGGGGACCTATGGCTACACCTTC